Following are 20 T cell receptor beta chains from one sample sequenced in a study of T-cell memory formation after mild COVID-19. TCRdb ran MiXCR on the 5' RACE reads and lists one entry per CDR3 protein. Of around 300,000 distinct CDR3 sequences listed, 19% are singletons. Sequencing used PBMCs or a T cell subset sorted from them (not recorded which). Receptors originate from a young man who had mild COVID-19 (a few samples of this study predate the infection). Cell type and time point are not known.

V usage is TRBV20-1 and J usage is TRBJ1-4; no firm D call. Deletions cut 0 bases from V and 8 bases from J, with 13 bases between. From germline, CDR1 is DFQATT and CDR2 SNEGSKA (reference sequence). The CDR3 extends over 14 amino acids. This chain's CDR3 is CSARDYLNDEKLFF. CDR3 coding DNA: TGCAGTGCTAGAGATTATCTTAATGACGAAAAACTGTTTTTT.

Many counts were recorded for this clonotype. The CDR3 nucleotides read TGTGCCAGCAGCTTAAACCCCACCGGGGAGCTGTTTTTT. Translation: CASSLNPTGELFF. This chain connects TRBV7-3 to TRBJ2-2; D gene ambiguous. In germline, CDR1 is SGHTA, CDR2 FQGTGA. The CDR3 is 13 residues long. With 1 base removed from V and 4 bases from J, the gap between germline ends came to 4 bases. The variable domain in full, completed from reference TRBV7-3 and TRBJ2-2, reads GAGVSQTPSNKVTEKGKYVELRCDPISGHTALYWYRQSLGQGPEFLIYFQGTGAADDSGLPNDRFFAVRPEGSVSTLKIQRTERGDSAVYLCASSLNPTGELFFGEGSRLTVL.

This clonotype was observed a few times. V and J are TRBV7-3 and TRBJ2-3; the match to TRBD1 covers 7 bases. Germline V gene data show CDR1 as SGHTA and CDR2 as FQGTGA. V lost 3 bases and J lost 0; bases outside the gene matches: 3. CDR3 length equals 15 residues. Here the CDR3 reads CASSLGDSSTDTQYF. In DNA form, the CDR3 reads TGTGCCAGCAGCTTGGGGGACAGTAGCACAGATACGCAGTATTTT.

The chain links TRBV5-4 to TRBJ2-4; TRBD2 agrees at 9 bases. The CDR3 runs 13 residues. With V trimmed by 4 bases and J by 7 bases, 3 bases remained unmatched. Per germline, CDR1 SGHNT and CDR2 YYREEE (reference sequence). Here the CDR3 reads CASSAGLANIQYF. Here the CDR3 DNA reads TGTGCCAGCAGCGCGGGACTAGCCAACATTCAGTACTTC. Variable domain in full (rest from reference TRBV5-4 and TRBJ2-4): ETGVTQSPTHLIKTRGQQVTLRCSSQSGHNTVSWYQQALGQGPQFIFQYYREEENGRGNFPPRFSGLQFPNYSSELNVNALELDDSALYLCASSAGLANIQYFGAGTRLSVL.

V usage is TRBV5-1 and J usage is TRBJ2-1; TRBD2 agrees at 10 bases. Germline V lookup: CDR1 SGHRS, CDR2 YFSETQ. The CDR3 contains 16 residues. Trimming cost V 5 bases and J 4 bases; bases outside gene matches: 9. The CDR3 here is CASSSEPSGGYNEQFF. CDR3 nucleotides: TGCGCCAGCAGTTCGGAACCTAGCGGGGGATACAATGAGCAGTTCTTC.

This clonotype has only one observation. This chain links TRBV20-1 with TRBJ2-2; 10 bases map to TRBD2. The CDR3 contains 15 residues. With V trimmed by 1 base and J by 6 bases, 5 bases remained unmatched. From germline, CDR1 is DFQATT and CDR2 SNEGSKA (reference sequence). Here the CDR3 reads CSARAPSGGPGELFF. The DNA of the CDR3 is TGCAGTGCTAGAGCACCTAGCGGGGGTCCCGGGGAGCTGTTTTTT.

The rearrangement joins TRBV28 to TRBJ2-7; D possibly corresponds to TRBD1 (6 bases). CDR1 and CDR2 from the germline V gene are MDHEN and SYDVKM. V was shortened by 6 bases and J by 7 bases, with 13 bases between the two germline ends. This CDR3 comprises 12 residues. The CDR3 DNA is TGTGCCAGCAGCCTACAGGGCCGAGAGCAGTACGTC. Its protein product is CASSLQGREQYV.

The chain has TRBV29-1 and TRBJ1-4; 7 bases are shared with TRBD1. The junction had 11 bases not matched to a gene; V was cut back by 5 bases and J by 8 bases. Germline V gene lookup returns CDR1 SQVTM and CDR2 ANQGSEA. This CDR3 is 14 amino acids long. The CDR3 sequence: CSVSVTGSGEKLFF. CDR3 DNA sequence: TGCAGCGTTTCCGTGACAGGGAGCGGCGAAAAACTGTTTTTT.

The chain couples TRBV7-9 to TRBJ1-3; D remains ambiguous. Trimming pared 3 bases from V and 2 bases from J, leaving 8 bases between. The germline V gene encodes CDR1 SEHNR and CDR2 FQNEAQ (reference sequence). The CDR3 has 14 amino acids. The CDR3 is CASSFIIPGNTIYF. The CDR3 DNA follows: TGTGCCAGCAGCTTTATAATCCCTGGAAACACCATATATTTT.

This clonotype was seen more than once but under ten times. The rearrangement joins TRBV29-1 to TRBJ1-4; TRBD1 aligns across 8 bases. The CDR3 spans 15 residues. From germline, CDR1 is SQVTM and CDR2 ANQGSEA. V lost 6 bases and J lost 7; bases outside the gene matches: 13. The CDR3 bases are TGCAGCGTGGCGATTTCAGGGGGCCGAAGTGAAAAACTGTTTTTT. It translates to CSVAISGGRSEKLFF.

V usage is TRBV11-3 and J usage is TRBJ2-2; 10 bases map to TRBD2. CDR1 is SGHNT and CDR2 is YENEEA in the germline V gene. CDR3 length equals 15 residues. J gave up 7 bases and V 8 bases, and 10 bases lay outside the gene matches. The CDR3 reads CASYTKRGGGGELFF. The CDR3 nucleotides read TGTGCCAGCTACACGAAGCGGGGGGGCGGCGGGGAGCTGTTTTTT.

The chain recombines TRBV10-1 with TRBJ2-3, with D unclear. Deletions cut 0 bases from V and 2 bases from J, with 9 bases between. The CDR3 runs 15 residues. CDR1 is WNHNN and CDR2 is SYGVQD in the germline V gene (reference sequence). The CDR3 here is CASSESQFLTDTQYF. Here the CDR3 DNA reads TGCGCCAGCAGTGAGTCACAGTTTCTCACAGATACGCAGTATTTT.

This clonotype showed up just a few times. The CDR3 loop is CALPGRVREKLFF. CDR3 coding DNA: TGTGCCCTTCCGGGGCGGGTTCGGGAAAAACTGTTTTTT. The V gene is TRBV9, the J gene TRBJ1-4; a weak D match, TRBD1 (5 bases). V dropped 10 bases and J dropped 8 bases, with 18 bases sitting between them. CDR1 is SGDLS and CDR2 is YYNGEE in the germline V gene. This CDR3 spans 13 amino acids.

The rearrangement links TRBV27 to TRBJ1-5; TRBD1 might be the D (5 bases). From germline, CDR1 is MNHEY and CDR2 SMNVEV (reference sequence). This CDR3 region has 13 residues. V was trimmed by 4 bases and J by 11 bases, leaving 15 bases between them. The CDR3 here is CASSSLGTSSQHF. CDR3 nucleotide sequence: TGTGCCAGCAGTTCACTGGGGACTTCGTCCCAGCATTTT.

The rearrangement links TRBV4-3 to TRBJ1-1; tentatively, D is TRBD1 (5 bases). The CDR3 loop spans 16 amino acids. Germline CDR1 and CDR2: LGHNA and YSLEER. The V end was cut by 0 bases, the J end by 7 bases, with 18 bases between. CDR3 protein: CASSQDWWGGSIEAFF. In DNA form, the CDR3 reads TGCGCCAGCAGCCAAGATTGGTGGGGCGGTAGCATTGAAGCTTTCTTT.

The V gene is TRBV5-1, the J gene TRBJ1-1; D is unresolved. This CDR3 is built from 13 residues. The ends were cut back, 3 bases at V and 10 bases at J, with 16 bases in the middle. The V gene's germline CDR1 is SGHRS and CDR2 YFSETQ. The CDR3, as DNA: TGCGCCAGCAGCTACGAACAGACCAGAGCAGCTTTCTTT. Amino acid sequence: CASSYEQTRAAFF.

This clonotype turned up a few times. The rearrangement uses TRBV7-2 and TRBJ1-5; no clear D gene. Trimming stripped 5 bases from V and 5 bases from J, with 10 bases between. CDR3 length: 13 residues. CDR1 SGHTA and CDR2 FQGNSA come from the germline V gene. CDR3 coding DNA: TGTGCCAGCAGCCATCCGGGGTATCAGCCCCAGCATTTT. Residues: CASSHPGYQPQHF.

As regards this clonotype: At one end the junction does not follow the germline gene, possibly because of a read error. This rearrangement joins TRBV12-3 or TRBV12-4 to TRBJ1-2; D is perhaps TRBD1 (6 bases). The CDR3 is 13 amino acids. CDR3 nucleotides: TGTGCCAGCAGTTTTGGGGACAACTACGGCTACACCTTC. Protein product: CASSFGDNYGYTF.

The V call is TRBV6-1, the J call TRBJ1-1; D uncertain. This CDR3 region has 14 residues. Germline V CDR1 and CDR2: MNHNS, SASEGT. V shed 2 bases and J shed 6 bases, with 13 bases lying between them. CDR3 nucleotide sequence: TGTGCCAGCAGTGAATATGGCGCAGACCCTGAAGCTTTCTTT. Protein: CASSEYGADPEAFF.

The table lists this clonotype with a few counts. V gene TRBV3-1 combines with J gene TRBJ2-7, with D maybe TRBD1 (6 bases). With 8 bases removed from V and 2 bases from J, the gap between germline ends came to 16 bases. This CDR3 comprises 14 residues. Germline loops: CDR1 LGHDT, CDR2 YNNKEL (reference sequence). CDR3 residues: CASVAGDNTYEQYF. Written as DNA, the CDR3 is TGTGCCAGCGTTGCTGGGGACAACACCTACGAGCAGTACTTC.